This record concerns one TCR beta chain sequence. These data come from a study of T cells in Graves' hyperthyroidism and ophthalmopathy. TCR beta CDR3 region amplification was performed from RNA transcripts. First-round RT-PCR targeting the TCR CDR3 was performed with the HTBI primer set. TCRdb fed the multiplex PCR reads into MiXCR, producing one record per CDR3 protein. The sample includes hundreds of thousands of distinct CDR3 sequences, 35% to 55% of them seen just once. The TCR originated in a woman aged 18-35 years with Graves' hyperthyroidism. The sequencing input was peripheral blood or thyroid tissue (not recorded which).

The CDR3: CASSLRRAQETQYF. CDR3 in DNA: TGTGCCAGCAGCCTACGACGGGCGCAAGAGACCCAGTACTTC. This chain links TRBV7-2 with TRBJ2-5; D gene unclear. Germline CDR1 and CDR2: SGHTA and FQGNSA. Deletions cut 5 bases from V and 2 bases from J, with 12 bases between. The CDR3 is 14 residues long.